Sequencing of this TCR beta chain was carried out in a study of blood T cells in healthy people across ages. Overall study results and limits: A conclusive naive versus antigen-experienced comparison was prevented by the unsorted PBMCs.

Sample-barcoded 5' priming and a J-beta primer mix drove a second PCR of 7 to 11 cycles. Every cDNA molecule bore a tag from a template-switch adaptor containing 12 random nucleotides. TCRdb re-called the 5' RACE reads through MiXCR, storing one row per CDR3 protein. The sample holds over 1,500,000 distinct CDR3 sequences, around 50% seen once. As to this clonotype: What it binds is not known.

Germline assignment: CDR1 DFQATT and CDR2 SNEGSKA (reference sequence). This CDR3 region has 13 residues. V lost 4 bases, J lost 4 bases, and 2 bases stayed unmatched. Sequencing input: blood. The gene calls are TRBV20-1 and TRBJ2-1; TRBD2 agrees at 9 bases. The origin of this receptor is a woman between 40 and 50 years old in good health. The DNA of the CDR3 is TGCAGTGCTACTAGCGGGATATACAATGAGCAGTTCTTC. Translating it yields CSATSGIYNEQFF.